These 30 T cell receptor beta chains were sequenced from one sample in a study of CD8 T cells in ankylosing spondylitis. TCRdb fed the 5' RACE reads into MiXCR, producing one record per CDR3 protein. The table has under 200,000 distinct CDR3 sequences, around 10% seen once. The sequencing sample was made of blood, either unsorted or a sorted T cell fraction (not recorded which). All receptors derive from a male donor with ankylosing spondylitis or in good health (not recorded which).

This clonotype was detected ten times or more. The V and J genes are TRBV5-1 and TRBJ1-1; no firm D call. CDR1 SGHRS and CDR2 YFSETQ come from the germline V gene. With 0 bases removed from V and 1 base from J, the gap between germline ends came to 13 bases. The CDR3 runs to 16 residues. The chain's CDR3 is CASSLVPQDPNTEAFF. CDR3 nucleotide sequence: TGCGCCAGCAGCTTGGTTCCCCAGGACCCGAACACTGAAGCTTTCTTT.

With regard to this clonotype: A read error may be the cause here, since a much bigger clone is one base away. The chain combines TRBV20-1 with TRBJ2-7; D may be TRBD1 or TRBD2 (5 bases each). The germline gives CDR1 DFQATT, CDR2 SNEGSKA (reference sequence). This CDR3 spans 13 amino acids. CDR3 DNA sequence: TGCGGTGCTACCGGGACCTCCTCCTCCGAGCAGTACTTC. This translates into CGATGTSSSEQYF.

This clonotype has a count of ten or more. The genes are TRBV4-3 and TRBJ2-3; 15 bases agree with TRBD2. Germline lookup yields CDR1 LGHNA and CDR2 YSLEER. The CDR3 runs to 19 residues. Trimming removed 3 bases from V and 2 bases from J; junction bases left unmatched: 9. CDR3 in DNA: TGCGCCAGCAGCCACCCCGGGACTAGCGGGGGGATAAACACAGATACGCAGTATTTT. Translated, it gives CASSHPGTSGGINTDTQYF.

About this clonotype: A read error is possible here, since a much larger clone lies one base away. The J gene is TRBJ2-3, the V gene TRBV9; 10 bases are shared with TRBD2. The length of the CDR3 is 17 residues. Germline-derived CDR1 and CDR2 are SGDLS and YYNGEE. The CDR3 DNA reads as TGTGCCAGCAGCCCGCAGCGGGGGGGCCCTAGCACAGATAGGCAGTATTTT. Its protein product is CASSPQRGGPSTDRQYF.

This clonotype was detected ten times or more. The rearrangement links TRBV5-1 to TRBJ2-1, with 10 positions matching TRBD2. This CDR3 has 15 amino acids. Per germline, CDR1 SGHRS and CDR2 YFSETQ. V was clipped by 5 bases and J by 7 bases; unmatched bases: 9. The CDR3 spells CASRDQREGKNEQFF. CDR3 nucleotide sequence: TGCGCCAGCAGGGACCAGCGGGAGGGGAAAAATGAGCAGTTCTTC.

In its sample, this clonotype was seen many times. The chain employs TRBV20-1 and TRBJ2-3; the D is unclear. In germline, CDR1 is DFQATT, CDR2 SNEGSKA (reference sequence). The ends were cut back, 3 bases at V and 1 base at J, with 5 bases in the middle. The CDR3 runs to 12 residues. The DNA for the CDR3 is TGCAGTGCTAGGCCGGGCACAGATACGCAGTATTTT. It is translated as CSARPGTDTQYF.

Ten or more counts support this clonotype. The chain uses TRBV7-8 and TRBJ1-4, with 8 bases identical to TRBD1. The germline V gene encodes CDR1 SGHVS and CDR2 FQNEAQ. The CDR3 sequence is 14 residues long. Trimming took 2 bases from V and 8 from J; bases not matched to a gene: 4. CDR3 residues: CASSLYTGGEKLFF. CDR3 nucleotide sequence: TGTGCCAGCAGCTTATACACAGGGGGAGAAAAACTGTTTTTT.

At least ten counts were recorded for this clonotype. This chain links TRBV10-3 with TRBJ2-1, with no clear D. CDR1 and CDR2 (germline): ENHRY, SYGVKD. Trimming removed 0 bases from V and 0 bases from J, with 9 bases in between. The CDR3 sequence is 16 residues long. DNA for the CDR3: TGTGCCATCAGTGAGTCTCAGGCAGGCTCCTACAATGAGCAGTTCTTC. Its translation is CAISESQAGSYNEQFF.

The chain employs TRBV11-2 and TRBJ2-5; 11 nucleotides agree with TRBD2. Per the germline V gene, CDR1 is SGHAT and CDR2 is FQNNGV. The CDR3 runs 15 residues. J lost 9 bases, V lost 3 bases, and 9 bases had no gene match. The CDR3 nucleotides are TGTGCCAGCAGCTTTAGTCTAGCGGGAGGTGGGGCCCAGTACTTC. Translation gives CASSFSLAGGGAQYF.

In this sample, this clonotype turned up many times. The chain combines TRBV6-1 with TRBJ2-7; 9 nucleotides align to TRBD1. The J segment lost 1 base and the V segment lost 6 bases, leaving 13 bases of the junction unmatched. Germline CDR1 MNHNS, CDR2 SASEGT. This CDR3 is 17 amino acids long. CDR3 in DNA: TGTGCCAGCAGGGGACAGGGCTCAAGGAGGGAATCCTACGAGCAGTACTTC. This gives the protein CASRGQGSRRESYEQYF.

CDR3 in DNA: TGTGCCAGCAGGGGAGACAGGACCTCTAGCACAGATACGCAGTATTTT. Encoded protein: CASRGDRTSSTDTQYF. The chain carries TRBV6-1 and TRBJ2-3; possible D gene TRBD1, 6 bases. In germline, CDR1 is MNHNS, CDR2 SASEGT. The CDR3 runs 16 residues. The V end was cut by 6 bases, the J end by 0 bases, with 16 bases between.

This rearrangement joins TRBV5-5 to TRBJ2-1, with 14 bases that match TRBD2. CDR1 is SGHKS and CDR2 is YYEKEE in the germline V gene (reference sequence). After removal of 0 bases from V and 9 bases from J, the junction contained 5 bases not matched to a gene. This CDR3 contains 16 residues. The CDR3 nucleotides are TGTGCCAGCAGCTTGGGACTAGCGGGGGGGCTTGGTGAGCAGTTCTTC. Protein sequence: CASSLGLAGGLGEQFF.

V gene TRBV5-1 combines with J gene TRBJ2-1, with 12 bases aligning to TRBD2. The CDR3 covers 15 residues. Per germline, CDR1 SGHRS and CDR2 YFSETQ. V lost 1 base, J lost 5 bases, and 1 base stayed unmatched. The CDR3: CASSLLAGGNNEQFF. The CDR3 region has the DNA TGCGCCAGCAGCTTGCTAGCGGGGGGGAACAATGAGCAGTTCTTC.

The V gene is TRBV6-2 or TRBV6-3, the J gene TRBJ1-5; unclear D gene. Germline CDR1 reads MNHEY; CDR2 reads SVGEGT. The CDR3 loop spans 14 amino acids. Trimming cost V 6 bases and J 2 bases, with 11 bases left between them. The chain's CDR3 is CASSPTAGNQPQHF. The CDR3 nucleotides are TGTGCCAGCAGCCCGACGGCTGGCAATCAGCCCCAGCATTTT.

This clonotype occurred many times. The chain carries TRBV9 and TRBJ1-4, with 8 bases aligning to TRBD1. In germline, CDR1 is SGDLS, CDR2 YYNGEE. J lost 8 bases, V lost 3 bases, and 9 bases had no gene match. The CDR3 covers 15 residues. The CDR3 is CASSATQGAGEKLFF. In DNA form, the CDR3 reads TGTGCCAGCAGCGCAACCCAGGGGGCTGGGGAAAAACTGTTTTTT. Combining the CDR3 with reference TRBV9 and TRBJ1-4 gives the whole variable domain DSGVTQTPKHLITATGQRVTLRCSPRSGDLSVYWYQQSLDQGLQFLIQYYNGEERAKGNILERFSAQQFPDLHSELNLSSLELGDSALYFCASSATQGAGEKLFFGSGTQLSVL.

This clonotype was picked up many times. The V gene is TRBV27, the J gene TRBJ2-1; the D is unclear. V lost 0 bases, J lost 1 base, and 10 bases lay in between. CDR1 and CDR2 from the germline V gene are MNHEY and SMNVEV (reference sequence). There are 16 residues in the CDR3. The CDR3 DNA reads TGTGCCAGCAGTTTATCAGGGCCTAGATCCTACAATGAGCAGTTCTTC. Its translation: CASSLSGPRSYNEQFF.

This rearrangement joins TRBV2 to TRBJ2-1, with 12 positions matching TRBD2. V lost 7 bases to trimming and J lost 4 bases; unmatched junction nucleotides: 5. The CDR3 contains 15 residues. Germline V gene data show CDR1 as SNHLY and CDR2 as FYNNEI. The CDR3, as DNA: TGTGCCAGCACCGCCGGGACTAGCGGGTACAATGAGCAGTTCTTC. Its translation is CASTAGTSGYNEQFF. The complete variable domain, with remaining parts taken from reference TRBV2 and TRBJ2-1, reads EPEVTQTPSHQVTQMGQEVILRCVPISNHLYFYWYRQILGQKVEFLVSFYNNEISEKSEIFDDQFSVERPDGSNFTLKIRSTKLEDSAMYFCASTAGTSGYNEQFFGPGTRLTVL.

This clonotype was seen at least ten times. V gene TRBV5-1 combines with J gene TRBJ2-7; 7 bases agree with TRBD1. Germline CDR1 reads SGHRS; CDR2 reads YFSETQ. Trimming removed 3 bases from V and 7 bases from J; junction bases left unmatched: 10. The CDR3 consists of 14 residues. CDR3 amino acids: CASSWGEGALEQYF. The CDR3 coding sequence is TGCGCCAGCAGCTGGGGCGAGGGGGCCTTGGAGCAGTACTTC.

The chain has TRBV5-5 and TRBJ2-1; D remains unclear. Germline V gene data show CDR1 as SGHKS and CDR2 as YYEKEE (reference sequence). The CDR3 spans 13 residues. Trimming removed 0 bases at V and 8 bases at J, with 9 bases between. CDR3 loop: CASSLVPADEQFF. CDR3 bases: TGTGCCAGCAGCTTGGTGCCCGCAGATGAGCAGTTCTTC.

This clonotype was counted only a few times. The chain uses TRBV5-1 and TRBJ1-1; 11 bases are a match to TRBD1. With 7 bases clipped from V and 3 bases from J, the junction kept 5 bases outside the gene matches. The CDR3 has 14 residues. Germline V gene lookup returns CDR1 SGHRS and CDR2 YFSETQ. CDR3 DNA: TGCGCCAGCGGACAGGGGGCAAGAGACACTGAAGCTTTCTTT. As protein: CASGQGARDTEAFF.

On this clonotype itself: One end of the junction does not line up with germline, which may come from a read error. V is TRBV2 and J is TRBJ2-3; D remains unclear. CDR3 length: 11 residues. CDR1 SNHLY and CDR2 FYNNEI come from the germline V gene. CDR3 in amino acids: CASREADTQYF. The CDR3 DNA is TGTGCCAGCAGAGAAGCAGATACGCAGTATTTT.

At least ten counts were recorded for this clonotype. The chain uses TRBV10-2 and TRBJ2-1; TRBD2 matches 10 bases. Germline CDR1 reads WSHSY; CDR2 reads SAAADI. V was pared by 4 bases and J by 4 bases, with 1 base of the junction left unmatched. The CDR3 covers 14 residues. The CDR3 region has the DNA TGCGCCAGCAGTGGGACTAGCGGATACAATGAGCAGTTCTTC. Residues: CASSGTSGYNEQFF.

The chain joins TRBV6-5 to TRBJ2-7; a possible D gene is TRBD1 (6 bases). The V end was cut by 0 bases, the J end by 4 bases, with 19 bases between. The CDR3 extends over 17 amino acids. Germline V gene lookup returns CDR1 MNHEY and CDR2 SVGAGI. CDR3 residues: CASSYSGAWDGQYEQYF. The DNA for the CDR3 is TGTGCCAGCAGTTACTCCGGCGCATGGGACGGACAGTACGAGCAGTACTTC.

The rearrangement joins TRBV5-1 to TRBJ2-5; 8 bases fit TRBD1. CDR3 length: 15 residues. V was clipped by 4 bases and J by 5 bases; unmatched bases: 10. Germline values: CDR1 SGHRS, CDR2 YFSETQ. The CDR3 spells CASSTTTGDLETQYF. The CDR3 nucleotides read TGCGCCAGCAGCACTACGACAGGGGATCTGGAGACCCAGTACTTC.

Note on this clonotype: This clone may be a read error of a much larger clone one base away. The chain carries TRBV12-3 or TRBV12-4 and TRBJ1-4; D not certain. CDR3 length: 15 amino acids. Trimming cost V 0 bases and J 7 bases, with 12 bases left between them. The chain's CDR3 is CASSLAGRAIEKLFF. The CDR3 nucleotides read TGTGCCAGCAGTTTAGCCGGGAGGGCGATTGAAAAACTGTTTTTT.

Comments on this clonotype: A much larger clone sits a single nucleotide away, making a read error possible. The rearrangement links TRBV2 to TRBJ1-2; perhaps TRBD1 as D (5 bases). The CDR3 has 14 residues. CDR1 is SNHLY and CDR2 is FYNNEI in the germline V gene. CDR3 protein: CVSSLLTDYYGYTF. The CDR3 DNA is TGTGTCAGCAGTCTATTGACAGACTACTATGGCTACACCTTC.

This chain joins TRBV3-1 and TRBJ2-2, with D perhaps TRBD2 (5 bases). The V and J ends lost 4 bases and 3 bases respectively, with 9 bases between them. CDR3 length: 14 residues. Germline-derived CDR1 and CDR2 are LGHDT and YNNKEL (reference sequence). CDR3 sequence reads: CASSPERDTGELFF. CDR3 nucleotide sequence: TGTGCCAGCAGCCCGGAGAGGGACACCGGGGAGCTGTTTTTT.

This clonotype was recorded a few times. The rearrangement uses TRBV28 and TRBJ2-5; TRBD1 matches at 9 bases. Germline-derived CDR1 and CDR2 are MDHEN and SYDVKM. The J segment lost 2 bases and the V segment lost 6 bases, leaving 7 bases of the junction unmatched. The CDR3 runs to 15 residues. CDR3 loop: CASRLQGALQETQYF. DNA for the CDR3: TGTGCCAGCAGGCTACAGGGGGCCCTACAAGAGACCCAGTACTTC.

This chain links TRBV2 with TRBJ1-5, with a tentative D call TRBD1 (5 bases). There are 14 residues in the CDR3. V gave up 6 bases and J gave up 5 bases, with 14 bases separating them. Germline V gene lookup returns CDR1 SNHLY and CDR2 FYNNEI. CDR3 sequence: CASRGSGGHQPQHF. CDR3 nucleotides: TGTGCCAGCAGGGGTTCGGGGGGACATCAGCCCCAGCATTTT. Full variable domain (rest looked up from reference TRBV2 and TRBJ1-5): EPEVTQTPSHQVTQMGQEVILRCVPISNHLYFYWYRQILGQKVEFLVSFYNNEISEKSEIFDDQFSVERPDGSNFTLKIRSTKLEDSAMYFCASRGSGGHQPQHFGDGTRLSIL.

This clonotype was observed a few times. V usage is TRBV7-9 and J usage is TRBJ2-1; no reliable D call. This CDR3 has 15 residues. Trimming shortened V by 5 bases and J by 8 bases, and 19 bases separated the two germline ends. The germline CDR1 and CDR2 sequences are SEHNR and FQNEAQ (reference sequence). The CDR3 region has the DNA TGTGCCAGCAGCCGTACTACCGGAGCGTCGTATGAGCAGTTCTTC. Its translation is CASSRTTGASYEQFF.